Listed here are 20 T cell receptor beta chains from one sample, sequenced in a study of shared clonotypes between healthy human individuals. Terminally differentiated effector memory CD45RA+ cells were excluded by CCR7 positive selection of CD45RO-negative cells. The method was immunoSEQ multiplex PCR; TCRdb's version includes in-frame clones alone and lacks a portion of them. Found here are about 2.1 million clones, around 95% of them singletons; the top ten hold about 1.7%. The sample was naive CD8+ T cells from PBMCs. These receptor sequences come from a man aged 18 to 30 in good health. Some clones in this sample may be carry-over from other donors' samples.

V gene TRBV27 combines with J gene TRBJ2-5, with TRBD2 identical over 11 bases. Germline V CDR1 and CDR2: MNHEY, SMNVEV (reference sequence). This CDR3 has 15 amino acids. The V and J ends lost 4 bases and 5 bases, in that order; junction bases with no gene match: 6. Here the CDR3 reads CASSSTSGSFETQYF. The CDR3 DNA reads as TGTGCCAGCAGTTCAACTAGCGGGAGCTTTGAGACCCAGTACTTC.

With respect to this clone: This specimen includes other DNA sequences encoding the same CDR3. The V and J genes are TRBV27 and TRBJ2-7; tentatively, D is TRBD2 (5 bases). The CDR3 sequence is 13 residues long. Trimming took off 6 bases at V and 4 bases at J, with 13 bases between the two ends. From germline, CDR1 is MNHEY and CDR2 SMNVEV (reference sequence). The CDR3 DNA is TGTGCCAGCAGCCCGAGGGTGGGGTACGAGCAGTACTTC. Translating gives CASSPRVGYEQYF.

V gene TRBV12-5 combines with J gene TRBJ2-5; no reliable D call. Trimming shortened V by 2 bases and J by 3 bases, and 4 bases separated the two germline ends. The CDR3 is made up of 12 amino acids. Germline CDR1 is LGHNT and CDR2 is FRNRAP. CDR3 loop: CASGLTKETQYF. As DNA, the CDR3 is TGTGCTAGTGGTTTGACCAAAGAGACCCAGTACTTC.

The chain combines TRBV27 with TRBJ2-7; D gene uncertain. The CDR3 consists of 15 residues. Trimming left V 2 bases short and J 0 bases short, with 11 bases between. Germline V gene sequence: CDR1 MNHEY, CDR2 SMNVEV (reference sequence). CDR3 in DNA: TGTGCCAGCAGTTTAGGGGTCAGGAGCTCCTACGAGCAGTACTTC. Encoded protein: CASSLGVRSSYEQYF.

The chain joins TRBV4-3 to TRBJ2-3; 7 positions agree with TRBD1. Per the germline V gene, CDR1 is LGHNA and CDR2 is YSLEER. Unmatched junction bases numbered 3, after V lost 1 base and J lost 2 bases. The CDR3 covers 15 residues. The CDR3 bases are TGCGCCAGCAGCCAAGGGGACAGTTTCACAGATACGCAGTATTTT. Amino acids: CASSQGDSFTDTQYF.

The V and J genes are TRBV28 and TRBJ1-3, with D unclear. Germline values: CDR1 MDHEN, CDR2 SYDVKM. CDR3 length equals 15 residues. The ends were cut back, 6 bases at V and 2 bases at J, with 14 bases in the middle. The CDR3 nucleotides are TGTGCCAGCAGGGGTGGGAGGGCGACTGGAAACACCATATATTTT. It translates to CASRGGRATGNTIYF. Variable domain in full (rest from reference TRBV28 and TRBJ1-3): DVKVTQSSRYLVKRTGEKVFLECVQDMDHENMFWYRQDPGLGLRLIYFSYDVKMKEKGDIPEGYSVSREKKERFSLILESASTNQTSMYLCASRGGRATGNTIYFGEGSWLTVV.

The V call is TRBV7-9, the J call TRBJ1-1; D remains ambiguous. This CDR3 is built from 13 residues. Germline V CDR1 and CDR2: SEHNR, FQNEAQ (reference sequence). Trimming cost V 7 bases and J 2 bases, with 11 bases left between them. This CDR3 reads CASKVGPNTEAFF. The CDR3 nucleotides are TGTGCCAGCAAGGTAGGGCCAAACACTGAAGCTTTCTTT.

This chain connects TRBV19 to TRBJ2-5, with D perhaps given as TRBD1 or TRBD2 (5 bases each). CDR1 is LNHDA and CDR2 is SQIVND in the germline V gene (reference sequence). V lost 6 bases and J lost 3, with 11 bases in between. The CDR3 extends over 13 amino acids. In DNA form, the CDR3 reads TGTGCCAGTAGCCCGAGGGGCGAAGAGACCCAGTACTTC. Translated: CASSPRGEETQYF.

This clone was counted between two and nine times. The chain employs TRBV2 and TRBJ2-1; TRBD2 aligns across 8 bases. The CDR3 loop spans 15 amino acids. Trimming removed 4 bases from V and 10 bases from J; junction bases left unmatched: 12. Germline CDR1 and CDR2: SNHLY and FYNNEI. The CDR3 nucleotides read TGTGCCAGCAGTGGACTAGCGAGGCCGGGAGGGGAGCAGTTCTTC. Translated, it gives CASSGLARPGGEQFF.

The J gene is TRBJ2-5, the V gene TRBV6-5, with D possibly being TRBD1 (6 bases). The DNA end is a closer match to TRBJ2-7, so the J assignment may be wrong. This CDR3 comprises 15 residues. The germline CDR1 and CDR2 sequences are MNHEY and SVGAGI. CDR3: CASSYGTSGDYEQYF. The CDR3 DNA reads as TGTGCCAGCAGTTACGGGACCTCAGGGGACTACGAGCAGTACTTC.

The chain uses TRBV29-1 and TRBJ2-7, with 8 bases lining up with TRBD2. Per germline, CDR1 SQVTM and CDR2 ANQGSEA. V lost 0 bases to trimming and J lost 2 bases; unmatched junction nucleotides: 6. This CDR3 spans 15 amino acids. CDR3 nucleotides: TGCAGCGTTGAAGATCCACTAGCGGAAGCCTACGAGCAGTACTTC. Protein product: CSVEDPLAEAYEQYF.

This chain joins TRBV11-1 and TRBJ2-1; D is ambiguous. The ends were cut back, 5 bases at V and 6 bases at J, with 8 bases in the middle. Germline loops: CDR1 SGHAT, CDR2 FQDESV (reference sequence). The CDR3 runs 12 residues. The DNA of the CDR3 is TGTGCCAGCAGCCCCCTACTCAATGAGCAGTTCTTC. This codes for CASSPLLNEQFF.

The chain combines TRBV5-8 with TRBJ2-7; D gene uncertain. V gave up 0 bases and J gave up 0 bases, with 7 bases separating them. This CDR3 comprises 14 residues. Germline values: CDR1 SGHTS, CDR2 YDEGEE. In DNA form, the CDR3 reads TGTGCCAGCAGCTTGGTAGCCTACTCCTACGAGCAGTACTTC. Its translation is CASSLVAYSYEQYF.

The chain is built from TRBV10-3 and TRBJ1-1; 7 bases map to TRBD1. With 4 bases clipped from V and 1 base from J, the junction kept 9 bases outside the gene matches. CDR1 is ENHRY and CDR2 is SYGVKD in the germline V gene. The CDR3 contains 16 residues. This CDR3 reads CAISAYPTGTNTEAFF. For the CDR3, the DNA is TGTGCCATCAGTGCCTACCCGACAGGGACGAACACTGAAGCTTTCTTT.

This chain links TRBV19 with TRBJ2-4; no reliable D call. CDR3 length: 16 residues. Germline-derived CDR1 and CDR2 are LNHDA and SQIVND (reference sequence). The germline V and J ends were trimmed by 3 bases and 0 bases, with 12 bases remaining between them. CDR3 in amino acids: CASSISWPLAKNIQYF. CDR3 nucleotide sequence: TGTGCCAGTAGTATTTCCTGGCCGCTAGCCAAAAACATTCAGTACTTC.

Of note for this clone: Other DNA sequences in this specimen translate into the identical CDR3. The V gene is TRBV27, the J gene TRBJ2-3, with unresolved D. Trimming removed 5 bases at V and 3 bases at J, with 6 bases between. CDR1 is MNHEY and CDR2 is SMNVEV in the germline V gene (reference sequence). This CDR3 comprises 12 residues. The CDR3 DNA is TGTGCCAGCAGTCCCCCGACAGATACGCAGTATTTT. It specifies CASSPPTDTQYF.

This chain joins TRBV6-5 and TRBJ1-2; D is undetermined. Germline lookup yields CDR1 MNHEY and CDR2 SVGAGI. Trimming cost V 5 bases and J 3 bases, with 10 bases left between them. The length of the CDR3 is 13 residues. This CDR3 reads CASSESGYYGYTF. The CDR3 region has the DNA TGTGCCAGCAGTGAGTCAGGCTACTATGGCTACACCTTC.

The chain is built from TRBV14 and TRBJ2-7, with D possibly being TRBD1 (5 bases). Per the germline V gene, CDR1 is SGHDN and CDR2 is FVKESK. V lost 4 bases and J lost 4, with 23 bases in between. CDR3 length equals 17 residues. The DNA of the CDR3 is TGTGCCAGCAGCCCTCTCCTTGGGGCAGGGAACGCGTACGAGCAGTACTTC. Its translation: CASSPLLGAGNAYEQYF. The full variable domain, with the rest looked up from reference TRBV14 and TRBJ2-7, is EAGVTQFPSHSVIEKGQTVTLRCDPISGHDNLYWYRRVMGKEIKFLLHFVKESKQDESGMPNNRFLAERTGGTYSTLKVQPAELEDSGVYFCASSPLLGAGNAYEQYFGPGTRLTVT.

The chain recombines TRBV6-5 with TRBJ2-1; D may be TRBD2 (5 bases). The CDR3 consists of 16 residues. The V and J ends lost 4 bases and 0 bases respectively, with 13 bases between them. CDR1 is MNHEY and CDR2 is SVGAGI in the germline V gene. DNA of the CDR3: TGTGCCAGCAGTTCCTATAGCGCGTTCTCCTACAATGAGCAGTTCTTC. Translating gives CASSSYSAFSYNEQFF.

This clone was detected only once. The chain is built from TRBV2 and TRBJ2-7; 11 nucleotides align to TRBD2. This CDR3 is 15 amino acids long. Germline CDR1 SNHLY, CDR2 FYNNEI. With 7 bases clipped from V and 4 bases from J, the junction kept 9 bases outside the gene matches. In nucleotides, the CDR3 is TGTGCCAGCACCGAGGGGACTAGCGGATTGTACGAGCAGTACTTC. Translated, it gives CASTEGTSGLYEQYF.